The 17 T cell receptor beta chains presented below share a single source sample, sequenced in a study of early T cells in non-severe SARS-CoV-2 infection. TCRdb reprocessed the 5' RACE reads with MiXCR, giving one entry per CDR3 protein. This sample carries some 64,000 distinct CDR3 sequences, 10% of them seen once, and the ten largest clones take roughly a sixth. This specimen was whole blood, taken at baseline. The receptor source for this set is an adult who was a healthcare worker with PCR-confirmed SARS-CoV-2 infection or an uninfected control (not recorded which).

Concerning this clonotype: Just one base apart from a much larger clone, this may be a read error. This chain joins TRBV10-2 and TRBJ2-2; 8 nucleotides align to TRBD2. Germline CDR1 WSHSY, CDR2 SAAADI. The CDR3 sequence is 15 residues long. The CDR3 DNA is TGCGCCAGCAGATCTAGCGGGCCGAACACCGGGGAGCCGTTTTTT. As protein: CASRSSGPNTGEPFF.

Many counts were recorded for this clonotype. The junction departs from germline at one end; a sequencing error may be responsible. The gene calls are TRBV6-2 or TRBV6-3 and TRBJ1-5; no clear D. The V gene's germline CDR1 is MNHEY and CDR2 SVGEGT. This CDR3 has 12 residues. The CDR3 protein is CASSHSNQPQHF. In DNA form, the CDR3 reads TGTGCCAGCAGTCACTCTAATCAGCCCCAGCATTTT.

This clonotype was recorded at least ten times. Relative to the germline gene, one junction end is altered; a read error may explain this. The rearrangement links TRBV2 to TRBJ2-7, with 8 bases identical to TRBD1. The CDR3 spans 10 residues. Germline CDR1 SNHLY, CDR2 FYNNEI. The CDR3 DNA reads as TGTGCCAGCAGGGACAGGGAACTGCACTTC. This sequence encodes CASRDRELHF.

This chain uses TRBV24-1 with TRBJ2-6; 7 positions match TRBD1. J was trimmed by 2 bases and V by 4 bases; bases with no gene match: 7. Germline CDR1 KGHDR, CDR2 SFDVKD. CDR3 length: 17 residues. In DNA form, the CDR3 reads TGTGCCACCAGTGACCAGACTACAGGGGCTGGGGCCAACGTCCTGACTTTC. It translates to CATSDQTTGAGANVLTF.

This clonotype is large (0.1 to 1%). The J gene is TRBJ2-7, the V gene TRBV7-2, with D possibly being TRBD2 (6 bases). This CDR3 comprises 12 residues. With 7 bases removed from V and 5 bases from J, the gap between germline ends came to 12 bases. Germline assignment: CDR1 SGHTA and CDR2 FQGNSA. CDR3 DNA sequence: TGTGCCAGCACCATCTCGGGGGACGAGCAGTACTTC. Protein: CASTISGDEQYF.

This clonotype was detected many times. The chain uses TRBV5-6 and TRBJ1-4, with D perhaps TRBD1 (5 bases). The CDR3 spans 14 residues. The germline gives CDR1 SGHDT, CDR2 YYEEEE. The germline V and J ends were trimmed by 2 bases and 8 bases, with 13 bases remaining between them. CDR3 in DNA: TGTGCCAGCAGCTTTCAGGGTGTCGACGAAAAACTGTTTTTT. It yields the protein CASSFQGVDEKLFF.

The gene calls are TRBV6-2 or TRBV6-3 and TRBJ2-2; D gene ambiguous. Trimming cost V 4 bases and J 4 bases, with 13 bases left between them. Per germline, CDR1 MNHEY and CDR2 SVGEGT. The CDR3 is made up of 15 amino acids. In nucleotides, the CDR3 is TGTGCCAGCAGTTTAGTAGGGCTGAGCACCGGGGAGCTGTTTTTT. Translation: CASSLVGLSTGELFF.

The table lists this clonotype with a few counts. This chain's CDR3 is CASSWPPGLAGGLYNEQFF. In DNA form, the CDR3 reads TGTGCCAGCAGTTGGCCTCCGGGACTAGCGGGAGGACTTTACAATGAGCAGTTCTTC. V usage is TRBV12-3 or TRBV12-4 and J usage is TRBJ2-1, with 15 bases aligning to TRBD2. The J segment lost 4 bases and the V segment lost 4 bases, leaving 11 bases of the junction unmatched. The CDR3 has 19 residues.

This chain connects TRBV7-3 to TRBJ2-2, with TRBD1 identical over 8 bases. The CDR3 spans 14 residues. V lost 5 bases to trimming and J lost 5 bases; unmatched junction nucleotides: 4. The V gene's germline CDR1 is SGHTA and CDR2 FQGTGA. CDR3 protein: CASSVNRGTGELFF. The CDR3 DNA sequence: TGTGCCAGCAGCGTCAACAGGGGGACCGGGGAGCTGTTTTTT.

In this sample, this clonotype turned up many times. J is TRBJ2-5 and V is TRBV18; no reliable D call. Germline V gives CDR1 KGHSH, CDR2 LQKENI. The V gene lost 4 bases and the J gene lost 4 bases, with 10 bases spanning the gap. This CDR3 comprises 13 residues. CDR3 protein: CASSLQRGETQYF. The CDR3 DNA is TGTGCCAGCTCACTACAGCGAGGAGAGACCCAGTACTTC.

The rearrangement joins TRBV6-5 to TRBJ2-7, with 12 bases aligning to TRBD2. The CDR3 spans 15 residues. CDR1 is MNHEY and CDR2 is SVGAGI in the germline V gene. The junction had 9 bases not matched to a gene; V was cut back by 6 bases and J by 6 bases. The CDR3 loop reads CASRSGLAGNGEQYF. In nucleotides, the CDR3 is TGTGCCAGCAGGTCCGGACTAGCGGGAAACGGCGAGCAGTACTTC.

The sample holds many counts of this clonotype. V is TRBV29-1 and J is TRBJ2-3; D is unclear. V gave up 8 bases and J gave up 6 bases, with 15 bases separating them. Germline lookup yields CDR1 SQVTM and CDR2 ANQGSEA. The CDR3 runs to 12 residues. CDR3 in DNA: TGCAGCACCCGGACGGTTCCCGATACGCAGTATTTT. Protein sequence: CSTRTVPDTQYF.

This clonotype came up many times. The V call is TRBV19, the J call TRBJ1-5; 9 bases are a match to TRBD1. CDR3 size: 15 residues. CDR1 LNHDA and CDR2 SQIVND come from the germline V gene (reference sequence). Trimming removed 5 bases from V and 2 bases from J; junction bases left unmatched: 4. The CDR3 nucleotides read TGTGCCAGTAGTGTAACAGGGGGCCGCAATCAGCCCCAGCATTTT. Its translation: CASSVTGGRNQPQHF.

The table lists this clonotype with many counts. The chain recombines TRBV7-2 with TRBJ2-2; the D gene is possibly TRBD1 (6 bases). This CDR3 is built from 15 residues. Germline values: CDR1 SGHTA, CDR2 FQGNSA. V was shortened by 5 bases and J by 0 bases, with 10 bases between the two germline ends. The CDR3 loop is CASSRRTANTGELFF. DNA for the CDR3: TGTGCCAGCAGCAGACGGACAGCGAACACCGGGGAGCTGTTTTTT.

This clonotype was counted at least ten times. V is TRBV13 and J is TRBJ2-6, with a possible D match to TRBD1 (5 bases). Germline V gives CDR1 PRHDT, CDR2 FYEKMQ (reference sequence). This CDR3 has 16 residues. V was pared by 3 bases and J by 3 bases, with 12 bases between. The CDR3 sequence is CASSFRVTDGANVLTF. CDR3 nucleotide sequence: TGTGCCAGCAGCTTCAGAGTGACAGATGGGGCCAACGTCCTGACTTTC.

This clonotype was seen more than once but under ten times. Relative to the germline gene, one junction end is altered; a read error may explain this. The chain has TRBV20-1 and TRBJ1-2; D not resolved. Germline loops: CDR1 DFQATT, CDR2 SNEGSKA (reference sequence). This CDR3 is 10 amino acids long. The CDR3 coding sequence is TGCAGTGCTAGCCCAGATCCTCATCCCTTC. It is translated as CSASPDPHPF.

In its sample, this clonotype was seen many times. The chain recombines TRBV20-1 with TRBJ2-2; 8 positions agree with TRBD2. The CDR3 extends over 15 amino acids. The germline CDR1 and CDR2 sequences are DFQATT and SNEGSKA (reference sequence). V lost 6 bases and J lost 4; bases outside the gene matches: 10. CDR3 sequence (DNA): TGCAGTGCCTACGGGACTAGGGGCCGCACCGGGGAGCTGTTTTTT. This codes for CSAYGTRGRTGELFF.